This is a list of T cell receptor beta chains from one sample in a study of T-cell reconstitution after alpha-beta-depleted transplantation in children. TCRdb called the PCR reads again in MiXCR, with one record for every CDR3 protein. The table lists some 600,000 distinct CDR3 sequences, about an eighth of them singletons. The sequencing used PBMCs, mostly from graft donor cells, collected 360 days after TCRalphabeta/CD19-depleted stem cell transplant. These receptors came from a male patient aged 10 to 17 who had a stem cell transplant for acute myeloid leukemia, so the T cells may come from the graft donor. Both conserved end residues are part of each CDR3. Each record gives: V gene, J gene, clone size, D gene, CDR3 length, CDR3 DNA, CDR3 protein. D genes are given only for firm matches. The listing skips clone size in some rows; elsewhere it reads once, few, many or a size class.

V gene: TRBV4-3; J gene: TRBJ2-7; clone size: -; D gene: -; CDR3 length: 14; CDR3 DNA: TGCGCCAGCAGCCTCGACCTTTTTACCTACGAGCAGTACTTC; CDR3 protein: CASSLDLFTYEQYF
V gene: TRBV29-1; J gene: TRBJ2-7; clone size: -; D gene: TRBD1; CDR3 length: 17; CDR3 DNA: TGCAGCGTTGAAAGGGGGACAGTAGGAAGGGTAACTTACGAGCAGTACTTC; CDR3 protein: CSVERGTVGRVTYEQYF
V gene: TRBV28; J gene: TRBJ2-1; clone size: few; D gene: TRBD2; CDR3 length: 19; CDR3 DNA: TGTGCCAGCAGTCCCCACCTAGGACTAGCGGGAGGTATTGGGAATGAGCAGTTCTTC; CDR3 protein: CASSPHLGLAGGIGNEQFF
V gene: TRBV29-1; J gene: TRBJ2-3; clone size: few; D gene: TRBD2; CDR3 length: 16; CDR3 DNA: TGCAGCGTTGATCGCGGGACTAGCGGGAGCACAGATACGCAGTATTTT; CDR3 protein: CSVDRGTSGSTDTQYF
V gene: TRBV20-1; J gene: TRBJ2-3; clone size: many; D gene: TRBD2; CDR3 length: 15; CDR3 DNA: TGCAGTGCTAGAGGGACTAGCGGTAGCACAGATACGCAGTATTTT; CDR3 protein: CSARGTSGSTDTQYF
V gene: TRBV20-1; J gene: TRBJ2-1; clone size: few; D gene: -; CDR3 length: 15; CDR3 DNA: TGCAGTGCTAGGGGGTGGCTGACGCCCTACAATGAGCAGTTCTTC; CDR3 protein: CSARGWLTPYNEQFF
V gene: TRBV7-3; J gene: TRBJ2-7; clone size: -; D gene: TRBD2; CDR3 length: 16; CDR3 DNA: TGTGCCAGCAGCCACAGCGGGGGGGCGGCCCCCTACGAGCAGTACTTC; CDR3 protein: CASSHSGGAAPYEQYF
V gene: TRBV25-1; J gene: TRBJ2-7; clone size: -; D gene: -; CDR3 length: 17; CDR3 DNA: TGTGCCAGCAGTGGTGCGGGAACGGGGCCCTTCTCGGGCGAGCAGTACTTC; CDR3 protein: CASSGAGTGPFSGEQYF
V gene: TRBV20-1; J gene: TRBJ2-3; clone size: few; D gene: TRBD2; CDR3 length: 13; CDR3 DNA: TGCAGTGCTGACCGGGACTACAGAGATACGCAGTATTTT; CDR3 protein: CSADRDYRDTQYF
V gene: TRBV29-1; J gene: TRBJ2-7; clone size: many; D gene: TRBD2; CDR3 length: 16; CDR3 DNA: TGCAGCGTCCTAGGCCGGGGGGACTCCCCCTTTTACGAGCAGTACTTC; CDR3 protein: CSVLGRGDSPFYEQYF
V gene: TRBV5-1; J gene: TRBJ2-7; clone size: few; D gene: TRBD2; CDR3 length: 14; CDR3 DNA: TGCGCCAGCGCAGCGGGAGACCCCACCTACGAGCAGTACTTC; CDR3 protein: CASAAGDPTYEQYF
V gene: TRBV20-1; J gene: TRBJ2-7; clone size: -; D gene: -; CDR3 length: 13; CDR3 DNA: TGCAGTGCTAGACCGGATTTCTCCTACGAGCAGTACTTC; CDR3 protein: CSARPDFSYEQYF
V gene: TRBV20-1; J gene: TRBJ2-7; clone size: many; D gene: -; CDR3 length: 15; CDR3 DNA: TGCAGTGCTAGAGAAACAGACAGGAGCAACTACGAGCAGTACTTC; CDR3 protein: CSARETDRSNYEQYF
V gene: TRBV4-3; J gene: TRBJ2-7; clone size: -; D gene: TRBD2; CDR3 length: 18; CDR3 DNA: TGCGCCAGCAGCCAAGAATTTGAATGGAGGACTAGCGGCTACGAGCAGTACTTC; CDR3 protein: CASSQEFEWRTSGYEQYF